The clone carrying this TCR beta chain was counted only a few times. Antigen unknown. This specimen belongs to a study of cytomegalovirus exposure and HLA in healthy donors. This CDR3 comprises 16 residues. V trimming: 3 bases; J trimming: 3 bases; junction bases outside the gene matches: 10. Germline CDR1 SGHRS, CDR2 YFSETQ. Points from the study as a whole: It was about 150 TCR beta chains that were listed as cytomegalovirus-associated.

13 Jbeta primers and 60 Vbeta primers were used for the PCR. Here immunoSEQ multiplex PCR was the method, and the copy in TCRdb shows in-frame clones only, minus some. Here the sample spans 150,000 to 200,000 clones, roughly 79% being singletons. The TCR sequence derives from a woman aged 40 to 50 in good health and CMV-seronegative. The sequenced sample consisted of PBMCs. This chain joins TRBV5-1 and TRBJ2-3; 7 bases match TRBD2. The CDR3 loop is CASSSLGGSGTDTQYF. The DNA for the CDR3 is TGCGCCAGCAGCTCCTTAGGCGGGAGTGGGACAGATACGCAGTATTTT.